One and the same sample provided the 2 T cell receptor beta chains below, sequenced in a study of T cells in Graves' hyperthyroidism and ophthalmopathy. Amplified TCR beta CDR3 regions derived from RNA transcripts. Researchers ran a first-round RT-PCR on the TCR CDR3 using the HTBI primer set. TCRdb reprocessed the multiplex PCR reads via MiXCR and lists one record per CDR3 protein. The sample lists about 840,000 distinct CDR3 sequences, about 38% occurring once. Material: blood. All receptors derive from a man aged 18 to 35 with Graves' hyperthyroidism.

At least ten counts were recorded for this clonotype. The chain has TRBV10-3 and TRBJ1-3; D may be TRBD1 (6 bases). The germline V gene encodes CDR1 ENHRY and CDR2 SYGVKD. CDR3 length equals 14 residues. With 11 bases removed from V and 1 base from J, the gap between germline ends came to 15 bases. The CDR3 region has the DNA TGTGCCTCGGGGGGCGGCGGATCTGGAAACACCATATATTTT. Translation: CASGGGGSGNTIYF.

This clonotype has only a few counts. The CDR3, as DNA: TGCAGTGCTAGCAGGGGACTATCCTACGAGCAGTACTTC. This gives the protein CSASRGLSYEQYF. V gene TRBV20-1 combines with J gene TRBJ2-7; possible D gene TRBD2, 7 bases. The CDR3 loop spans 13 amino acids. The ends were cut back, 3 bases at V and 1 base at J, with 10 bases in the middle. CDR1 is DFQATT and CDR2 is SNEGSKA in the germline V gene (reference sequence).